The entry below describes one TCR beta chain. The table came from immunoSEQ multiplex PCR; TCRdb's copy has only in-frame clones and leaves some out. The table includes 200,000 to 250,000 clones, 80% to 90% detected once. This sample is drawn from a study of cytomegalovirus exposure and HLA in healthy donors. CDR1 LNHDA and CDR2 SQIVND come from the germline V gene (reference sequence). The CDR3 runs 11 residues. Trimming took 10 bases from V and 9 from J; bases not matched to a gene: 8. V gene TRBV19 combines with J gene TRBJ1-1, with TRBD1 matching 7 bases. The sample consisted of PBMCs. This TCR was sampled from a man between 18 and 35 years old in good health and CMV-seronegative. The CDR3 coding sequence is TGTGCCAACAATGCAGGGGGGAAAGCTTTCTTT. This sequence encodes CANNAGGKAFF.